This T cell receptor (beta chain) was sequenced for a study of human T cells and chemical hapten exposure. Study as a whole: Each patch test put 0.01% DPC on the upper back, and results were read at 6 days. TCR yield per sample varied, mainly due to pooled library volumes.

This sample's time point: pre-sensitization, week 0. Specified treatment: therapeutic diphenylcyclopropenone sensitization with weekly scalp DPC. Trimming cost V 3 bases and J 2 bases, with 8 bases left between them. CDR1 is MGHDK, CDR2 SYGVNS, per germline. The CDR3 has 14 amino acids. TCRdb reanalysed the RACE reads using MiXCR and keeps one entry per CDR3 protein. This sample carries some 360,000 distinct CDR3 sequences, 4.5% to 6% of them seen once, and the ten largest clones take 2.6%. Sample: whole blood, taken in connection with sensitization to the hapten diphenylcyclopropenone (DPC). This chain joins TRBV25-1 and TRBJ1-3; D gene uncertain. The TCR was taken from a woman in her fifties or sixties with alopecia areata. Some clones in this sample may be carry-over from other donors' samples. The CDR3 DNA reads TGTGCCAGCAGTGAGGAGAGTACTGGAAACACCATATATTTT. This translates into CASSEESTGNTIYF.